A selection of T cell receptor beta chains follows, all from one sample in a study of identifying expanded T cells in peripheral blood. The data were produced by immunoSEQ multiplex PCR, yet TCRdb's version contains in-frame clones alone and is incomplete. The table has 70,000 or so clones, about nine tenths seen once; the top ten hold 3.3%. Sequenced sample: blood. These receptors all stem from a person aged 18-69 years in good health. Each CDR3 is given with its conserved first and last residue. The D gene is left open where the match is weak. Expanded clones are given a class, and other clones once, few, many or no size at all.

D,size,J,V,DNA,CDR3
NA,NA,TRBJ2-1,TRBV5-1,TGCGCCAGCGCGGACTCCTCCAGTGAGCAGTTCTTC,CASADSSSEQFF
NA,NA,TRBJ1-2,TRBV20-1,TGCAGTGCTAGGTTTGCACAGTCTTACACCTTC,CSARFAQSYTF
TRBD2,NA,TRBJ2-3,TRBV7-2,TGTGCCAGCAGCTCGAACCGGGGGACTAGCGGGAGGTATCAAGATACGCAGTATTTT,CASSSNRGTSGRYQDTQYF
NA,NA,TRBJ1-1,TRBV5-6,TGTGCCAGCAGCATGGTGGATACTGAAGCTTTCTTT,CASSMVDTEAFF
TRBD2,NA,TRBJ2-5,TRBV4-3,TGCGCCAGCAGCCAAGAGCCCCCCTCACTAGCGGGAGTACGAGAGACCCAGTACTTC,CASSQEPPSLAGVRETQYF
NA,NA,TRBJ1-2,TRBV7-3,TGTGCCAGCAGCTGGACCGAAAGTGGGGTCGGCTACACCTTC,CASSWTESGVGYTF
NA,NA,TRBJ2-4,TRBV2,TGTGCCAGCACTGGACTGAAAAACATTCAGTACTTC,CASTGLKNIQYF
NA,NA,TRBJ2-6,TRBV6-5,TGTGCCACACGGGGGAGCTCTGGGGCCAACGTCCTGACTTTC,CATRGSSGANVLTF
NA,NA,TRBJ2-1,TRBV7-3,TGTGCCAGCAGCCCCACGACAGGTAGCAATGAGCAGTTCTTC,CASSPTTGSNEQFF
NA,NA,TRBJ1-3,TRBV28,TGTGCCAGCAGCAGGGGATTGGGTGGAAACACCATATATTTT,CASSRGLGGNTIYF
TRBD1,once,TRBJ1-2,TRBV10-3,TGTGCCATCAGGGACAGGCAGAACTATGGCTACACCTTC,CAIRDRQNYGYTF
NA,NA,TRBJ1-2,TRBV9,TGTGCCAGCAGCGTTAGGTCGGACTATGGCTACACCTTC,CASSVRSDYGYTF
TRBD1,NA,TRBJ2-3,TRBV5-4,TGTGCCAGCAGCTTACAGGGGATCGGCACAGATACGCAGTATTTT,CASSLQGIGTDTQYF
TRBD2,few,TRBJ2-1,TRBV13,TGTGCCAGCAGCGAGGGACTAGCTTTATTCGGTGAGCAGTTCTTC,CASSEGLALFGEQFF
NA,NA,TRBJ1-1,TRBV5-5,TGTGCCAGCAGCACTAGAGGGGTGGGTGAAGCTTTCTTT,CASSTRGVGEAFF
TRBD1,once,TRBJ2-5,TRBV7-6,TGTGCCAGCAGCCCACGACACCGGGACAGAAGCTTCGGGATAGAGACCCAGTACTTC,CASSPRHRDRSFGIETQYF
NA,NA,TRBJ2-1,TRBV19,TGTGCCAGTAGTATAGGGTGGGGCCGTGAGTACAATGAGCAGTTCTTC,CASSIGWGREYNEQFF
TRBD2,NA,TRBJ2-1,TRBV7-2,TGTGCCAGCAGCTTAGAGGGGAGGGCGCAGTTCTTC,CASSLEGRAQFF
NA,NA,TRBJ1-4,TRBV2,TGTGCCAGCACCTCAGGATACTGGGAAAAACTGTTTTTT,CASTSGYWEKLFF
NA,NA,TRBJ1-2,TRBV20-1,TGCAGTGCTGGGGATCATCGGGGCTACACCTTC,CSAGDHRGYTF
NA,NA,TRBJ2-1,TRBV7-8,TGTGCCAGCAGCTTATGGGTAGGGGACAATGAGCAGTTCTTC,CASSLWVGDNEQFF
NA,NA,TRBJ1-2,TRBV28,TGTGCCAGCAGTCCCCCCACCACGGGGGAATATGGCTACACCTTC,CASSPPTTGEYGYTF
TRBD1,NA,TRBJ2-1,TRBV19,TGTGCCAGTAGTGTGCAACAGGGGGCAGGAGACAATGAGCAGTTCTTC,CASSVQQGAGDNEQFF
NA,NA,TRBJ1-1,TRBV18,TGTGCCAGCTCACCAGGAGGGGTGGACACTGAAGCTTTCTTT,CASSPGGVDTEAFF
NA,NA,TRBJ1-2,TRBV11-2,TGTGCCAGCAGCTTAGATCCTGGGGTGGGACAACTCTATGGCTACACCTTC,CASSLDPGVGQLYGYTF
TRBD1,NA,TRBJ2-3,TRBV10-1,TGCGCCAGCAGTGACTGGACAGGACTCACAGATACGCAGTATTTT,CASSDWTGLTDTQYF
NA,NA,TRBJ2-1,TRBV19,TGTGCCAGTAGTATACGTCTATGGGGCCTAACCGACAATGAGCAGTTCTTC,CASSIRLWGLTDNEQFF
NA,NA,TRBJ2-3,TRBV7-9,TGTGCCAGCAGCCGAACCTCAGGGGACCTTGCTTCCACAGATACGCAGTATTTT,CASSRTSGDLASTDTQYF
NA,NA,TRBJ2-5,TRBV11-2,TGTGCCAGCAGCGCGGGACTTCAAGAGACCCAGTACTTC,CASSAGLQETQYF
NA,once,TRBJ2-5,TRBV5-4,TGTGCCAGCAGGCAGGACTTGGAAGAGACCCAGTACTTC,CASRQDLEETQYF
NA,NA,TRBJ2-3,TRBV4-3,TGCGCCAGCAGCGGGGACATATTCACAGATACGCAGTATTTT,CASSGDIFTDTQYF
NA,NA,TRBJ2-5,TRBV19,TGTGCCAGTAGTCAGGGACTCGCGACCACGGAGACCCAGTACTTC,CASSQGLATTETQYF
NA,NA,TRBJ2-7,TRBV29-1,TGCAGCGTTGAACTGGGGGAATACGAGCAGTACTTC,CSVELGEYEQYF
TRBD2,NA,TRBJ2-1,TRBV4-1,TGCGCCAGCAGCCAAGATACGACTAGCGGGAGTTTCTATGAGCAGTTCTTC,CASSQDTTSGSFYEQFF